These 14 T cell receptor beta chains originate from one sample sequenced in a study of T cell responses to AZD1222 COVID-19 vaccine. Some clones are missing from TCRdb's copy, which holds only in-frame ones; the method was immunoSEQ multiplex PCR. The table shows about 87,000 clones, with 85% to 90% occurring only once. The material was peripheral blood, obtained on day 0 of AZD1222 vaccination. These receptors originate from an adult in good health.

The genes are TRBV7-2 and TRBJ2-7; maybe TRBD1 (5 bases). The CDR3 totals 14 residues. With 2 bases removed from V and 7 bases from J, the gap between germline ends came to 15 bases. CDR1 is SGHTA and CDR2 is FQGNSA in the germline V gene. This chain's CDR3 is CASSLPTGPREQYF. The CDR3 bases are TGTGCCAGCAGCTTACCCACAGGACCTCGGGAGCAGTACTTC.

The chain links TRBV3-1 (or the pseudogene TRBV3-2) to TRBJ2-1; D unclear. The ends were cut back, 1 base at V and 10 bases at J, with 23 bases in the middle. The CDR3 sequence is 17 residues long. Germline CDR1 reads LGHDT; CDR2 reads YNNKEL (reference sequence). In DNA form, the CDR3 reads TGTGCCAGCAGCCAAGTAAGGCCCCCAACCCGCACCCGCGAGCAGTTCTTC. Translating gives CASSQVRPPTRTREQFF.

A few counts support this clone. This chain connects TRBV27 to TRBJ2-1, with D maybe TRBD1 (6 bases). V was pared by 5 bases and J by 3 bases, with 11 bases between. This CDR3 comprises 14 residues. The V gene's germline CDR1 is MNHEY and CDR2 SMNVEV (reference sequence). The CDR3 here is CASSQQGNYNEQFF. The CDR3 nucleotides are TGTGCCAGCAGTCAACAGGGCAACTACAATGAGCAGTTCTTC.

The chain carries TRBV27 and TRBJ1-6; D unresolved. V dropped 6 bases and J dropped 9 bases, with 12 bases sitting between them. Looked up from germline, CDR1 is MNHEY and CDR2 is SMNVEV (reference sequence). The CDR3 covers 13 residues. DNA of the CDR3: TGTGCCAGCAGACCAGAGCGACCTTCACCCCTCCACTTT. Amino acid sequence: CASRPERPSPLHF.

The chain employs TRBV6-5 and TRBJ1-6, with 9 positions matching TRBD1. Germline V lookup: CDR1 MNHEY, CDR2 SVGAGI. CDR3 length: 15 amino acids. V dropped 6 bases and J dropped 5; count of bases not matched to a gene: 5. CDR3 coding DNA: TGTGCCAGCAGGGGACAGGGTAGCAATAATTCACCCCTCCACTTT. It codes for CASRGQGSNNSPLHF.

The chain uses TRBV6-5 and TRBJ2-3; TRBD2 matches at 8 bases. The germline V gene has CDR1 MNHEY and CDR2 SVGAGI. The J segment lost 2 bases and the V segment lost 0 bases, leaving 4 bases of the junction unmatched. The CDR3 is 16 residues long. The CDR3 DNA reads TGTGCCAGCAGTTACTCCATGACTAGCGTCACAGATACGCAGTATTTT. This codes for CASSYSMTSVTDTQYF.

V and J are TRBV29-1 and TRBJ1-5, with TRBD1 matching over 7 bases. The CDR3 covers 16 residues. V was clipped by 8 bases and J by 7 bases; unmatched bases: 20. CDR1 is SQVTM, CDR2 ANQGSEA, per germline. The CDR3 sequence: CSPGTETIKMVQPQHF. The CDR3 nucleotides are TGCAGCCCCGGGACAGAAACAATCAAGATGGTGCAGCCCCAGCATTTT.

This chain's CDR3 is CASSYSYFGTQYF. DNA for the CDR3: TGTGCCAGCAGTTACTCCTATTTCGGGACCCAGTACTTC. The chain has TRBV6-2 or TRBV6-3 and TRBJ2-5; unclear D gene. The V and J ends lost 0 bases and 7 bases respectively, with 9 bases between them. The CDR3 sequence is 13 residues long. CDR1 is MNHEY and CDR2 is SVGEGT in the germline V gene.

J is TRBJ2-7 and V is TRBV12-1; whether TRBD1, the table's D call, matches the DNA was not checked. TRBV12-1 is tagged as a pseudogene. The CDR3 length is 15 residues. CDR3 protein: CASDTPWVWTYEQYF. CDR3 nucleotide sequence: TGTGCCAGCGACACCCCTTGGGTTTGGACCTACGAGCAGTACTTC.

This sequence joins TRBV18 and TRBJ2-7, with 13 bases aligning to TRBD2. V dropped 5 bases and J dropped 0; count of bases not matched to a gene: 1. The CDR3 totals 15 residues. From germline, CDR1 is KGHSH and CDR2 LQKENI. DNA of the CDR3: TGTGCCAGCTCAGGGACTAGCGGGGCCTCCTACGAGCAGTACTTC. This gives the protein CASSGTSGASYEQYF.

The chain recombines TRBV7-9 with TRBJ2-1, with a tentative D call TRBD1 (5 bases). The V and J ends lost 2 bases and 7 bases respectively, with 12 bases between them. This CDR3 has 14 residues. Germline CDR1 SEHNR, CDR2 FQNEAQ (reference sequence). CDR3 sequence (DNA): TGTGCCAGCAGCTTACAGGGCGTTGGGAATGAGCAGTTCTTC. It codes for CASSLQGVGNEQFF. Together with reference TRBV7-9 and TRBJ2-1, the CDR3 gives the full variable domain: DTGVSQNPRHKITKRGQNVTFRCDPISEHNRLYWYRQTLGQGPEFLTYFQNEAQLEKSRLLSDRFSAERPKGSFSTLEIQRTEQGDSAMYLCASSLQGVGNEQFFGPGTRLTVL.

The V and J genes are TRBV6-2 or TRBV6-3 and TRBJ2-3; TRBD2 agrees at 9 bases. J was trimmed by 4 bases and V by 3 bases; bases with no gene match: 11. Germline values: CDR1 MNHEY, CDR2 SVGEGT. This CDR3 comprises 17 residues. CDR3 bases: TGTGCCAGCAGTTATTCGCCTCTAGCGGGGTGGGCAGATACGCAGTATTTT. Amino acid sequence: CASSYSPLAGWADTQYF.

The chain uses TRBV4-3 and TRBJ1-2, with no clear D. Germline-derived CDR1 and CDR2 are LGHNA and YSLEER. The germline V and J ends were trimmed by 0 bases and 5 bases, with 4 bases remaining between them. This CDR3 comprises 12 residues. The CDR3 region has the DNA TGCGCCAGCAGCCAAGATGGTTATGGCTACACCTTC. Encoded protein: CASSQDGYGYTF.

This chain connects TRBV30 to TRBJ1-4, with TRBD1 identical over 7 bases. Germline-derived CDR1 and CDR2 are GTSNPN and SVGIG (reference sequence). The CDR3 consists of 13 residues. The trim removed 2 bases at V and 7 bases at J, leaving 4 bases unmatched. CDR3 in amino acids: CAWSIDRVEKLFF. CDR3 bases: TGTGCCTGGAGTATTGACAGGGTTGAAAAACTGTTTTTT.